Shown below are 4 T cell receptor beta chains from a single sample sequenced in a study of cytomegalovirus exposure and HLA in healthy donors. Libraries were prepared by immunoSEQ multiplex PCR; TCRdb keeps only in-frame clonotypes and omits some of them. The table records around 60,000 clones, approximately 92% of them present only once. The specimen was PBMCs. These receptors all come from a man in his late teens or twenties in good health and CMV-seronegative.

This sequence joins TRBV7-6 and TRBJ2-1, with D possibly TRBD2 on 5 matching bases. Germline CDR1 is SGHVS and CDR2 is FNYEAQ. This CDR3 spans 15 amino acids. V was pared by 7 bases and J by 7 bases, with 20 bases between. Here the CDR3 reads CASTFGGPPGNEQFF. CDR3 nucleotide sequence: TGTGCCAGCACCTTCGGAGGCCCCCCTGGGAATGAGCAGTTCTTC.

The chain links TRBV6-6 to TRBJ2-1; D uncertain. V was shortened by 6 bases and J by 0 bases, with 6 bases between the two germline ends. The length of the CDR3 is 13 residues. Per germline, CDR1 MNHNY and CDR2 SVGAGI (reference sequence). This CDR3 is CASRSFSYNEQFF. CDR3 bases: TGTGCCAGCAGGTCATTCTCCTACAATGAGCAGTTCTTC.

The chain carries TRBV29-1 and TRBJ2-3, with D possibly matching TRBD1 (5 bases). Germline V gene lookup returns CDR1 SQVTM and CDR2 ANQGSEA. This CDR3 has 15 amino acids. V was shortened by 4 bases and J by 1 base, with 15 bases between the two germline ends. In DNA form, the CDR3 reads TGCAGCGTTGGTTTTAGGATCAGGGGCACAGATACGCAGTATTTT. It specifies CSVGFRIRGTDTQYF.

The chain links TRBV29-1 to TRBJ1-4, with 8 bases that match TRBD1. V lost 6 bases to trimming and J lost 0 bases; unmatched junction nucleotides: 6. CDR1 SQVTM and CDR2 ANQGSEA come from the germline V gene. The CDR3 is 15 amino acids. CDR3 bases: TGCAGCGTAGGACAGGGAGGGTCAACTAATGAAAAACTGTTTTTT. This codes for CSVGQGGSTNEKLFF. Together with reference TRBV29-1 and TRBJ1-4, the CDR3 gives the full variable domain: SAVISQKPSRDICQRGTSLTIQCQVDSQVTMMFWYRQQPGQSLTLIATANQGSEATYESGFVIDKFPISRPNLTFSTLTVSNMSPEDSSIYLCSVGQGGSTNEKLFFGSGTQLSVL.